Shown below are 8 T cell receptor beta chains from a single sample sequenced in a study of CD8 T cells in ankylosing spondylitis. Their antigens remain unidentified. Study-wide findings and caveats: Blood of patients with ankylosing spondylitis appeared to be characterized by a TCR beta motif of roughly eight highly homologous variants.

TCRdb recomputed calls from the 5' RACE reads with MiXCR, one row per CDR3 protein. The sample has more than 600,000 distinct CDR3 sequences, about 20% seen once; the top ten hold roughly a fifth. The source material was blood, either unsorted or a sorted T cell fraction (not recorded which). The receptors originated from a male donor with ankylosing spondylitis.

J is TRBJ2-7 and V is TRBV28, with 7 bases that match TRBD2. The CDR3 has 17 amino acids. Germline CDR1 reads MDHEN; CDR2 reads SYDVKM. Trimming took 1 base from V and 2 from J; bases not matched to a gene: 11. CDR3 region: CASSLSVFREVTYEQYF. CDR3 DNA sequence: TGTGCCAGCAGTTTATCAGTTTTCCGGGAGGTAACCTACGAGCAGTACTTC.

A few counts support this clonotype. The chain combines TRBV15 with TRBJ2-7; a weak D match, TRBD2 (6 bases). Germline V gene data show CDR1 as LNHNV and CDR2 as YYDKDF (reference sequence). This CDR3 spans 15 amino acids. Trimming pared 5 bases from V and 0 bases from J, leaving 14 bases between. CDR3 sequence: CATSSERGSSYEQYF. In DNA, the CDR3 is TGTGCCACCAGCTCCGAACGGGGGAGCTCCTACGAGCAGTACTTC. The whole variable domain, filled in from reference TRBV15 and TRBJ2-7, reads DAMVIQNPRYQVTQFGKPVTLSCSQTLNHNVMYWYQQKSSQAPKLLFHYYDKDFNNEADTPDNFQSRRPNTSFCFLDIRSPGLGDTAMYLCATSSERGSSYEQYFGPGTRLTVT.

This clonotype was seen more than once but under ten times. The rearrangement links TRBV20-1 to TRBJ2-2, with 8 bases matching TRBD1. J lost 5 bases, V lost 0 bases, and 11 bases had no gene match. The CDR3 totals 17 residues. The germline gives CDR1 DFQATT, CDR2 SNEGSKA (reference sequence). This chain's CDR3 is CSARDLRQGARTGELFF. As DNA, the CDR3 is TGCAGTGCTAGAGATCTCAGGCAGGGGGCGCGGACCGGGGAGCTGTTTTTT.

The chain is built from TRBV11-3 and TRBJ2-3; TRBD2 matches at 12 bases. Germline loops: CDR1 SGHNT, CDR2 YENEEA. V trimming: 0 bases; J trimming: 6 bases; junction bases outside the gene matches: 1. This CDR3 is 15 amino acids long. CDR3 in amino acids: CASSLDLAGGDTQYF. Here the CDR3 DNA reads TGTGCCAGCAGCTTAGACCTAGCGGGAGGGGATACGCAGTATTTT.

The chain uses TRBV28 and TRBJ2-1; D remains unclear. Germline V gene lookup returns CDR1 MDHEN and CDR2 SYDVKM. Deletions cut 2 bases from V and 2 bases from J, with 10 bases between. CDR3 size: 15 residues. The CDR3 sequence: CASSLESRPYNEQFF. The CDR3 nucleotides read TGTGCCAGCAGTTTAGAAAGTCGACCCTACAATGAGCAGTTCTTC.

This clonotype has more than one count but fewer than ten. This chain joins TRBV7-6 and TRBJ2-1; D ambiguous. CDR1 is SGHVS, CDR2 FNYEAQ, per germline. CDR3 length equals 13 residues. Trimming stripped 3 bases from V and 7 bases from J, with 10 bases between. CDR3: CASSFLEANEQFF. In nucleotides, the CDR3 is TGTGCCAGCAGCTTCCTCGAGGCTAATGAGCAGTTCTTC. The full variable domain, rest sourced from reference TRBV7-6 and TRBJ2-1, is GAGVSQSPRYKVTKRGQDVALRCDPISGHVSLYWYRQALGQGPEFLTYFNYEAQQDKSGLPNDRFSAERPEGSISTLTIQRTEQRDSAMYRCASSFLEANEQFFGPGTRLTVL.

The chain has TRBV20-1 and TRBJ2-5, with 8 bases identical to TRBD1. The length of the CDR3 is 13 residues. The V gene end was trimmed by 6 bases and the J gene end by 3 bases; junction bases not matched to a gene: 6. The germline CDR1 and CDR2 sequences are DFQATT and SNEGSKA (reference sequence). DNA for the CDR3: TGCAGTGCCCCGGACAGGGTAAAAGAGACCCAGTACTTC. It is translated as CSAPDRVKETQYF.

CDR3 region: CASSGDRGVTGELFF. CDR3 in DNA: TGTGCCAGCAGTGGGGACAGGGGGGTCACCGGGGAGCTGTTTTTT. The chain couples TRBV12-3 or TRBV12-4 to TRBJ2-2; 11 bases are a match to TRBD1. Trimming took 5 bases from V and 4 from J; bases not matched to a gene: 3. The length of the CDR3 is 15 residues.